This T cell receptor (beta chain) was identified during a study of metastatic and nonmetastatic thyroid tumors. TCRdb called clones again from the PCR reads with MiXCR. The table shows about 15,000 clones, with more than 3% occurring only once. There were no patients who had received any treatment before thyroid surgery. The junction had 7 bases not matched to a gene; V was cut back by 0 bases and J by 14 bases. In germline, CDR1 is LGHNA, CDR2 YSLEER. The CDR3 consists of 14 residues. The rearrangement links TRBV4-3 to TRBJ2-2; TRBD1 agrees at 9 bases. Source material: tumor tissue. The receptor was derived from a female donor with papillary thyroid cancer or a benign thyroid nodule (not recorded which). Some clones in this sample may be carry-over from other donors' samples. The CDR3 nucleotides are TGCGCCAGCAGCCAAGACCAAGGGACAGGGAGACTGTTTTTT. Amino acids: CASSQDQGTGRLFF.